What follows describes a single TCR beta chain. Its antigen is unknown. TCRdb's copy holds only in-frame clones and misses some; the assay was immunoSEQ multiplex PCR. Among just under 95,000 clones listed, 70% to 90% were seen once. CDR1 KGHSH and CDR2 LQKENI come from the germline V gene. V was trimmed by 0 bases and J by 8 bases, leaving 13 bases between them. The CDR3 has 15 residues. The data belong to a study of T cell responses to AZD1222 COVID-19 vaccine. Study overall: The study pooled second doses at about 4 or about 12 weeks. Notes on the study in general: Clonal diversity may have been underestimated in mostly white British donors. The study found Spike-specific TCR breadth and depth rose after two AZD1222 doses.

J is TRBJ1-4 and V is TRBV18; no definite D call. The sample was peripheral blood, taken on day 0 of AZD1222 vaccination. This TCR was recovered from an adult in good health. Written as DNA, the CDR3 is TGTGCCAGCTCACCACCGAACTCAGTACCCGAAAAACTGTTTTTT. Protein: CASSPPNSVPEKLFF. Full variable domain (remainder filled in from reference TRBV18 and TRBJ1-4): NAGVMQNPRHLVRRRGQEARLRCSPMKGHSHVYWYRQLPEEGLKFMVYLQKENIIDESGMPKERFSAEFPKEGPSILRIQQVVRGDSAAYFCASSPPNSVPEKLFFGSGTQLSVL.